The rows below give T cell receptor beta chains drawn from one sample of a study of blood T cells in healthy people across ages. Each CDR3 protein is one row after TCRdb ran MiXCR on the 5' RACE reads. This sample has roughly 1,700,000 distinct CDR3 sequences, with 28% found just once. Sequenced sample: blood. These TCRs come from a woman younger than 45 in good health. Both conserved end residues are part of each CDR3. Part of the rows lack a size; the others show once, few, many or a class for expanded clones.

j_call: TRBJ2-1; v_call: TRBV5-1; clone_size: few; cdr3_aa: CAGSRTSGGTYNEQFF
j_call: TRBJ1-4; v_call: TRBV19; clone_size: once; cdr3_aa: CASSILDSATNEKLFF
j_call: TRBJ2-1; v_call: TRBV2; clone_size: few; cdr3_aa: CASSEWPGGVDNEQFF
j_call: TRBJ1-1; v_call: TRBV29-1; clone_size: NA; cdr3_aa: CSVRGGRTEAFF
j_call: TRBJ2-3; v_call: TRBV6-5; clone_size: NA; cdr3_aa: CASSYERIADTQYF
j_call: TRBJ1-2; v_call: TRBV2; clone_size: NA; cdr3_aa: CASRRTGEGYTF
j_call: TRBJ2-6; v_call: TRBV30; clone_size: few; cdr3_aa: CAWNTGSGANVLTF
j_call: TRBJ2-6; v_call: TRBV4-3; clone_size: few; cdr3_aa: CASSWVSQGALSGANVLTF
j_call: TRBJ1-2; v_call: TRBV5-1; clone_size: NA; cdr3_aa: CASRDSQGNGYTF
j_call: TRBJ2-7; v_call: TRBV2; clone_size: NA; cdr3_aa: CASSEQGVYEQYF
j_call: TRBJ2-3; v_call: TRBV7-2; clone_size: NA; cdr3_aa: CASSLAPKRIRADTQYF
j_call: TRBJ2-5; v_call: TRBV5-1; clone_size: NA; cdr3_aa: CASSLGPGRAATYNEQYF
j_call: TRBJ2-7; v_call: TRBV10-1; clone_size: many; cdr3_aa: CASSEYRDPRSYEQYF
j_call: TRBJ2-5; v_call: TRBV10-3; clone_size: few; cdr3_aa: CAISESGGLGETQYF
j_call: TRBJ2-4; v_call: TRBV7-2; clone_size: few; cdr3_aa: CASSTTHRGIQYF
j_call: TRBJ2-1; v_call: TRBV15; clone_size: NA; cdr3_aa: CATSRDRGGRGAYNEQFF
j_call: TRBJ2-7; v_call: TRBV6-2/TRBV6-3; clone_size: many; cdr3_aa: CASSDSGTFPYEQYF
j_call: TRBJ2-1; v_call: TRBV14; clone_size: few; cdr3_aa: CASSRQGLSYNEQFF
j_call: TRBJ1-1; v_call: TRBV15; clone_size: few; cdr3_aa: CATSRDTRAGNTEAFF
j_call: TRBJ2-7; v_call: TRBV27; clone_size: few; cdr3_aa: CASSSSRVALYEQYF
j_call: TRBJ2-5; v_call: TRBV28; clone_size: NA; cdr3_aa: CVSSLSSGGAGGTETQYF
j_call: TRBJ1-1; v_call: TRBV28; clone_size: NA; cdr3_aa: CASSPPDRAPLVNTEAFF
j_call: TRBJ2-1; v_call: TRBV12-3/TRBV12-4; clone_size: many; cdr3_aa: CASSRTSRGNEQFF
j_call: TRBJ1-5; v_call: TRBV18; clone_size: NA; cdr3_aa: CASSQVTSNQPQHF
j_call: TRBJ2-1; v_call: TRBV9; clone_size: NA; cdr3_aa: CASSVAGVAAYNEQFF
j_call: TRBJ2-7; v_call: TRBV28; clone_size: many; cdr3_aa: CASSLKRDLQYF
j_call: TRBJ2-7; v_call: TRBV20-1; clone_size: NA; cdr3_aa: CSAILAGGNEQYF
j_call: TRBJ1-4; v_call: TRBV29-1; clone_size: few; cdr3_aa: CSVPGTLVATNEKLFF
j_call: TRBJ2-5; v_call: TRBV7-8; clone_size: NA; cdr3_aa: CASSFSTRETQYF
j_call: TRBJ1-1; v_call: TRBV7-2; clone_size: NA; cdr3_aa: CASSLMTPNTEAFF
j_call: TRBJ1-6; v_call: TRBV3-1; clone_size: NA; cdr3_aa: CASSPPEGNSPLHF
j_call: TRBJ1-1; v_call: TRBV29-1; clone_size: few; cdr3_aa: CSVVGTGVGITEAFF
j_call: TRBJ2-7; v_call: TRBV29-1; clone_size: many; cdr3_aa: CSVEVVGEQYF